A selection of T cell receptor beta chains follows, all from one sample in a study of T-cell memory formation after mild COVID-19. One entry per CDR3 protein results from TCRdb running MiXCR on the 5' RACE reads. Of about half a million distinct CDR3 sequences in the sample, 15% to 20% are singletons; the top ten hold over 9%. What was sequenced was PBMCs or a T cell subset sorted from them (not recorded which). The origin of the receptors is an adult woman who had mild COVID-19 (a few samples of this study predate the infection). Cell type and time point are not known. Both conserved end residues are part of each CDR3. A D gene is named only where the DNA matches it firmly. The listing skips clone size in some rows; elsewhere it reads once, few, many or a size class.

TRBV29-1	few	TRBJ2-3	TRBD2	TGCAGCGTTTCCCGCCCATGGGCGGGGGGGGATACGCAGTATTTT	CSVSRPWAGGDTQYF
TRBV7-2	-	TRBJ2-3	TRBD2	TGTGCCAGCAGCCCCAGATCTAGCGGCCCCACAGATACGCAGTATTTT	CASSPRSSGPTDTQYF
TRBV9	-	TRBJ2-1	-	TGTGCCAGCAGCCCGACTCTAGCGCTCTACAATGAGCAGTTCTTC	CASSPTLALYNEQFF
TRBV6-2/TRBV6-3	-	TRBJ2-1	-	TGTGCCAGCAGTTACTCTGAGTTCGGGGTCTCCTACAATGAGCAGTTCTTC	CASSYSEFGVSYNEQFF
TRBV29-1	-	TRBJ1-1	TRBD1	TGCAGCGTTTTACAGGGGCAAACTGAAGCTTTCTTT	CSVLQGQTEAFF
TRBV27	few	TRBJ2-1	TRBD2	TGTGCCAGCAGTTCGGGACTAGCGGGGGAGTCCTACAATGAGCAGTTCTTC	CASSSGLAGESYNEQFF
TRBV10-3	-	TRBJ2-1	TRBD2	TGTGCCATCAGTGAGTCGGGACTAGCGGCCTACAATGAGCAGTTCTTC	CAISESGLAAYNEQFF
TRBV7-6	few	TRBJ2-1	-	TGTGCCAGCAGCACTACTTCGACAGGGAGGAATGAGCAGTTCTTC	CASSTTSTGRNEQFF
TRBV18	many	TRBJ2-3	TRBD2	TGTGCCAGCTCACCAGATAGCGGGACCACAGATACGCAGTATTTT	CASSPDSGTTDTQYF
TRBV7-3	few	TRBJ1-1	-	TGTGCCAGCAGCTTAACTCCCGGGGCGGCTGAAGCTTTCTTT	CASSLTPGAAEAFF
TRBV20-1	few	TRBJ2-7	TRBD1	TGCAGTGCTAAAGGGGGCCTGGGCCTGCGAACCTCCTACGAGCAGTACTTC	CSAKGGLGLRTSYEQYF
TRBV7-2	few	TRBJ1-1	TRBD1	TGTGCCAGCAGCTTCGACACAGGGGGCGGTGAAGCTTTCTTT	CASSFDTGGGEAFF
TRBV5-5	few	TRBJ1-1	TRBD1	TGTGCCAGCAGCTGGAGACAGGGGGGGACTGAAGCTTTCTTT	CASSWRQGGTEAFF
TRBV11-2	once	TRBJ2-7	-	TGTGCCAGCAGCTTAGGTGCGGACAGTTCCTACGAGCAGTACTTC	CASSLGADSSYEQYF
TRBV9	few	TRBJ2-3	-	TGTGCCAGCAGCGTAGCCGGACACCCCACGCAGTATTTT	CASSVAGHPTQYF
TRBV20-1	-	TRBJ2-2	TRBD2	TGCAGTGCTAGGCGGGCCGGGAGGGACACCGGGGAGCTGTTTTTT	CSARRAGRDTGELFF
TRBV7-9	few	TRBJ2-1	-	TGTGCCAGCAGCCAAGAGAGCCCCCGCAGCAGCCAGCAGTTCTTC	CASSQESPRSSQQFF
TRBV12-3/TRBV12-4	many	TRBJ2-5	TRBD2	TGTGCCAGCAGCCCCGGGAGGGCTAGCGGGAACCAAGAGACCCAGTACTTC	CASSPGRASGNQETQYF
TRBV24-1	-	TRBJ1-1	-	TGTGCCACCAGTCATGAGGGCTCGGGAGCTTTCTTT	CATSHEGSGAFF
TRBV2	-	TRBJ1-2	TRBD1	TGTGCCAGCAGCGCAGGACAGGGAAAAAACTATGGCTACACCTTC	CASSAGQGKNYGYTF
TRBV20-1	-	TRBJ2-1	-	TGCAGTGCTAGAAAAAGTGGGGGGATCTCCTACAATGAGCAGTTCTTC	CSARKSGGISYNEQFF
TRBV5-1	-	TRBJ2-1	TRBD1	TGCGCCAGCAGCTTGGCCGGGACAGGGGGCTTGGATGAGCAGTTCTTC	CASSLAGTGGLDEQFF
TRBV7-8	-	TRBJ1-2	-	TGTGCCAGCAGCCCGGGGAGGTTCCAGGGGCTGGGGTATGGCTACACCTTC	CASSPGRFQGLGYGYTF
TRBV5-6	-	TRBJ1-2	-	TGTGCCAGCAGCTTGGTAGTACGGTTTAACTATGGCTACACCTTC	CASSLVVRFNYGYTF
TRBV5-5	-	TRBJ2-1	-	TGTGCCAGCAGCTTGGACAGAGCTCAGTACAATGAGCAGTTCTTC	CASSLDRAQYNEQFF
TRBV11-2	-	TRBJ2-2	-	TGTGCCAGCGACCGAGGGAGGCCGAACACCGGGGAGCTGTTTTTT	CASDRGRPNTGELFF
TRBV7-9	-	TRBJ1-1	TRBD1	TGTGCCAGCAGCTTAGCGGGGACAGCGAGAGGCACTGAAGCTTTCTTT	CASSLAGTARGTEAFF
TRBV3-1	-	TRBJ2-1	-	TGTGCCAGCAGCCGCGCGACAGGCCCCCACAATGAGCAGTTCTTC	CASSRATGPHNEQFF
TRBV5-6	-	TRBJ2-7	-	TGTGCCAGCAGCGAACACGGCGAGCAGTACTTC	CASSEHGEQYF
TRBV7-3	-	TRBJ2-1	TRBD2	TGTGCCAGCAGCCCCCGACTTAGCGGGAGGATCGGTGAGCAGTTCTTC	CASSPRLSGRIGEQFF
TRBV7-9	few	TRBJ1-2	-	TGTGCCAGCAGCCCCCAGCGGCTCCCGGACACCTTC	CASSPQRLPDTF
TRBV12-3/TRBV12-4	many	TRBJ2-1	-	TGTGCCAGCAGCCTAGCGAGCTCCTACAATGAGCAGTTCTTC	CASSLASSYNEQFF
TRBV5-8	many	TRBJ2-7	-	TGTGCCAGCAGCGGGGACGGGGGCCGCAGGGAGCAGTACTTC	CASSGDGGRREQYF
TRBV7-6	-	TRBJ1-1	-	TGTGCCAGCAGCGACACCGGGGGGAACACTGAAGCTTTCTTT	CASSDTGGNTEAFF
TRBV30	-	TRBJ1-1	-	TGTGCCTGGAGTGTAGGCAGACCGTACACTGAAGCTTTCTTT	CAWSVGRPYTEAFF
TRBV12-3/TRBV12-4	-	TRBJ2-3	TRBD2	TGTGCCAGCACCCCTAGCGGAGACACAGATACGCAGTATTTT	CASTPSGDTDTQYF
TRBV18	few	TRBJ1-1	-	TGTGCCAGCTCACCCCCCGGGACCCCGGGGACTGAAGCTTTCTTT	CASSPPGTPGTEAFF
TRBV7-3	few	TRBJ2-2	TRBD2	TGTGCCAGCAGCCCAACTCCGATCGGGACTAGCGGGGGCACCGGGGAGCTGTTTTTT	CASSPTPIGTSGGTGELFF
TRBV9	-	TRBJ2-7	TRBD1	TGTGCCAGCAGCTCCCTGCCGGGACAGGGAGCGTACGAGCAGTACTTC	CASSSLPGQGAYEQYF
TRBV6-5	-	TRBJ2-7	TRBD1	TGTGCCAGCAGTTACTTTGGGACAGGGGGCCTCTACGAGCAGTACTTC	CASSYFGTGGLYEQYF
TRBV4-1	many	TRBJ1-4	TRBD1	TGCGCCAGCTCCTTCCCCGGGACAGGGAATGAAAAACTGTTTTTT	CASSFPGTGNEKLFF
TRBV6-6	few	TRBJ2-7	TRBD2	TGTGCCAGCCGGGAGACTAGCGTCTACGAGCAGTACTTC	CASRETSVYEQYF
TRBV6-6	-	TRBJ2-3	TRBD1	TGTGCCAGCAGTTACCGTTCAGGGGGCCCCGGAGATACGCAGTATTTT	CASSYRSGGPGDTQYF
TRBV12-3/TRBV12-4	-	TRBJ2-7	-	TGTGCCAGCGGTGAGGCAGGGTCGGCCTACGAGCAGTACTTC	CASGEAGSAYEQYF
TRBV9	-	TRBJ2-1	TRBD2	TGTGCCAGCAGCGTTAGCGGGAGAACCTACAATGAGCAGTTCTTC	CASSVSGRTYNEQFF